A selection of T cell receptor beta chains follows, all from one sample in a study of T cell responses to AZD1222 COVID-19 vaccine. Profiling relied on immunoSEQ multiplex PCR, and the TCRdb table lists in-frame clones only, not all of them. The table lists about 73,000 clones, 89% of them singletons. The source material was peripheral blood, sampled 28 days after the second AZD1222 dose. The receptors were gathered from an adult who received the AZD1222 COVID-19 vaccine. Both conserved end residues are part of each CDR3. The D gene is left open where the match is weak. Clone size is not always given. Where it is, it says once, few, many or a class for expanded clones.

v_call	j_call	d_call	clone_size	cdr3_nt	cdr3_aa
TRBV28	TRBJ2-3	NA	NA	TGTGCCAGCAGTTTTCTGGGGGGCACAGATACGCAGTATTTT	CASSFLGGTDTQYF
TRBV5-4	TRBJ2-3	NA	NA	TGTGCCAGCAGCTTTAGTAGAAGCGGCACAGATACGCAGTATTTT	CASSFSRSGTDTQYF
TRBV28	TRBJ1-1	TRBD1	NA	TGTGCCAGCAGTTTGCTACAGGGGGCGCTCAACACTGAAGCTTTCTTT	CASSLLQGALNTEAFF
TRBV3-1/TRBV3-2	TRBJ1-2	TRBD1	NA	TGTGCCAGCAGCCGTGGACAGGGTTATGGCTACACCTTC	CASSRGQGYGYTF
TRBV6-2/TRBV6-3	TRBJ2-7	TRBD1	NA	TGTGCCAGCAGTTACCGACAGGGCTACGAGCAGTACTTC	CASSYRQGYEQYF
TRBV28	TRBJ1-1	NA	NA	TGTGCCAGCAGTTTTATGGGTCGAACAGGGTGGACTTCTGAAGCTTTCTTT	CASSFMGRTGWTSEAFF
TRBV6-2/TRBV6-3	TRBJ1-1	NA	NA	TGTGCCAGCAGTCCGTTAGGACAAGAGAACACTGAAGCTTTCTTT	CASSPLGQENTEAFF
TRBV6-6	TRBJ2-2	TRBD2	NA	TGTGCCAGCAGTCCTAGCGGGGGGGCCATTAACGGGGAGCTGTTTTTT	CASSPSGGAINGELFF
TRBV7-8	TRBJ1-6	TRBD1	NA	TGTGCCAGCAGCTTAGGACTACAGGGGGGGGCAGGGAATTCACCCCTCCACTTT	CASSLGLQGGAGNSPLHF
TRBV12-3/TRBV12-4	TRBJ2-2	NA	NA	TGTGCCAGCAGTTGGTCCCCAACCGGGGAGCTGTTTTTT	CASSWSPTGELFF
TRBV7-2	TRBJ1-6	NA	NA	TGTGCCAGCAGCTTAGTCGAGGGGAATTCACCCCTCCACTTT	CASSLVEGNSPLHF
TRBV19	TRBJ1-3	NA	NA	TGTGCCAGTAGGGGAGGCAAAGGAAACACCATATATTTT	CASRGGKGNTIYF
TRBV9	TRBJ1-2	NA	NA	TGTGCCAGCAGCGTATCCTCCGCAGGCATCTATGGCTACACCTTC	CASSVSSAGIYGYTF
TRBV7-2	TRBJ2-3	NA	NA	TGTGCCAGCAGCTTGGGTCACGCAGATACGCAGTATTTT	CASSLGHADTQYF
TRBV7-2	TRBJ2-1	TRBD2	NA	TGTGCCAGCAGCGCGACTAGCGGATACAATGAGCAGTTCTTC	CASSATSGYNEQFF
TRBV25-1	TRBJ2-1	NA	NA	TGTGCCAGCAGTTTCCCCTCCTACAATGAGCAGTTCTTC	CASSFPSYNEQFF
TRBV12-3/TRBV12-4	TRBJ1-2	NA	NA	TGTGCCAGCAGTCTGAGGGGGAACTATGGCTACACCTTC	CASSLRGNYGYTF
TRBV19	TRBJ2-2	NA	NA	TGTGCCAGTAGCCAGAACACCGGGGAGCTGTTTTTT	CASSQNTGELFF
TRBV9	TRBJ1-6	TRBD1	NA	TGTGCCAGCGGAATAGACAGGGGAGGTTCACCCCTCCACTTT	CASGIDRGGSPLHF
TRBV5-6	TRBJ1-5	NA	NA	TGTGCTTCCACCAGGACCGGACTGAATCAGCCCCAGCATTTT	CASTRTGLNQPQHF
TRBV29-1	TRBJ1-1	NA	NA	TGCAGCGTTGAAGAGGGGCTGAACACTGAAGCTTTCTTT	CSVEEGLNTEAFF
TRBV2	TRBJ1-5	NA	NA	TGTGCCAGCAGTCAGGGAGTGGGCAATCAGCCCCAGCATTTT	CASSQGVGNQPQHF
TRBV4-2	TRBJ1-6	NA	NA	TGTGCCAGCAGCCAAGATGGAGGGTCACCCCTCCACTTT	CASSQDGGSPLHF
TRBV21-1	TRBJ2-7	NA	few	TGTGCCAGCAGCAAAGTGGCTAGCGGGGGCTCCTACGAGCAGTACTTC	CASSKVASGGSYEQYF
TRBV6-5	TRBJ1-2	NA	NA	TGTGCCAGCAGTTATCCCGGACAGTCCGGCTACACCTTC	CASSYPGQSGYTF
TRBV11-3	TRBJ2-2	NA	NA	TGTGCCAGCAGTTTAGGGGGAGTCAGCACCGGGGAGCTGTTTTTT	CASSLGGVSTGELFF
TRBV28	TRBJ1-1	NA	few	TGTGCCAGCAGTTCGGGTTTACCGGTGGCTTTCTTT	CASSSGLPVAFF
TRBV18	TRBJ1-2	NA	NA	TGTGCCAGCTCACCGGCCGGTCATGGCTACACCTTC	CASSPAGHGYTF
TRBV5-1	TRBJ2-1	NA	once	TGCGCCAGCAGCTTCCCGTTGGGGGGTGAGCAGTTCTTC	CASSFPLGGEQFF
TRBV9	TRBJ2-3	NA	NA	TGTGCCAGCAGCGTAGTGGGGGTGAGCACAGATACGCAGTATTTT	CASSVVGVSTDTQYF